The sample holds many counts of the clone carrying this T cell receptor beta chain. The authors ran a second PCR of roughly 7 to 11 cycles using a sample-barcoded 5' primer and a J-beta primer mix. MiXCR, run by TCRdb on the 5' RACE reads, gives a single entry per CDR3 protein. This sample has about 1.4 million distinct CDR3 sequences, with around 59% found just once. The data originate from a study of blood T cells in healthy people across ages. Trimming shortened V by 4 bases and J by 3 bases, and 13 bases separated the two germline ends. This CDR3 contains 14 residues. CDR1 is SQVTM and CDR2 is ANQGSEA in the germline V gene.

The specimen sequenced was blood. This TCR came from a man younger than 35 in good health. The chain links TRBV29-1 to TRBJ2-1, with a possible D match to TRBD2 (6 bases). The CDR3: CSVAQGGGYNEQFF. The CDR3 region has the DNA TGCAGCGTTGCCCAGGGAGGCGGCTACAATGAGCAGTTCTTC.